This TCR beta chain was documented in a study of shared clonotypes between healthy human individuals. Some clones are missing from TCRdb's copy, which holds only in-frame ones; the method was immunoSEQ multiplex PCR. The data contain almost 750,000 clones, roughly 72% of them seen just once; the ten biggest clones take up under 2%. The V gene lost 4 bases and the J gene lost 4 bases, with 11 bases spanning the gap. The CDR3 runs to 13 residues. In germline, CDR1 is MNHNY, CDR2 SVGAGI (reference sequence). This clonotype was obtained from a woman younger than 45 in good health. The sequencing input was memory CD4+ T cells sorted from blood. Regarding subset: CD45RA-negative fraction. The V gene is TRBV6-6, the J gene TRBJ2-7; D is undetermined. The CDR3 protein is CASSSQPIYEQYF. CDR3 in DNA: TGTGCCAGCAGTTCCCAGCCGATTTACGAGCAGTACTTC.